This TCR beta chain was sequenced during a study of cytomegalovirus exposure and HLA in healthy donors. Study outcomes and limitations: Relative to equally common others, HLA-associated TCR beta chains showed greater clonal expansion in a later analysis.

The CDR3 length is 16 residues. With 3 bases clipped from V and 5 bases from J, the junction kept 10 bases outside the gene matches. Germline V gene data show CDR1 as LNHDA and CDR2 as SQIVND (reference sequence). As to this clone: Its antigen is still unknown.

Vbeta (60) and Jbeta (13) primers were used in the PCR. Clones were read by immunoSEQ multiplex PCR, and TCRdb kept only the in-frame ones, dropping some. The sample consists of approximately 170,000 clones, roughly 85% of them appearing once. The sequencing input was PBMCs. The V and J genes are TRBV19 and TRBJ2-1; 7 nucleotides line up with TRBD2. The clonotype originates from a boy under 10 years old in good health and CMV-seronegative. The CDR3 protein is CASSISVGTTDNEQFF. CDR3 DNA sequence: TGTGCCAGTAGTATTTCTGTCGGGACTACCGACAATGAGCAGTTCTTC.